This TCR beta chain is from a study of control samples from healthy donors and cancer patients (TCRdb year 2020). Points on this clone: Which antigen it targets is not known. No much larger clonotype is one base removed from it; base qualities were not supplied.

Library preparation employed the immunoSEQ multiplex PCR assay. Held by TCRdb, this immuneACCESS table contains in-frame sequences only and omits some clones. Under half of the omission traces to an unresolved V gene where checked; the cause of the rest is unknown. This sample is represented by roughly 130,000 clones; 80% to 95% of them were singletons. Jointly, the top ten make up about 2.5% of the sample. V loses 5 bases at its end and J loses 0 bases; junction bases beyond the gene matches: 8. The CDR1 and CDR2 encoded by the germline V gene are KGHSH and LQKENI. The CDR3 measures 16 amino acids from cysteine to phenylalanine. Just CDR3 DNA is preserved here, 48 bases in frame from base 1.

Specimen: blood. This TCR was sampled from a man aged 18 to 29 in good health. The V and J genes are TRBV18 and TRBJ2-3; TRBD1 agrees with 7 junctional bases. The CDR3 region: CASSSDRDRSTDTQYF. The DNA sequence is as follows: TGTGCCAGCTCATCTGACAGGGATCGAAGCACAGATACGCAGTATTTT.